The text below deals with one T cell receptor beta chain. The antigen remains undetermined. A sort by CD45RO/CCR7/CD25/CD127/CD95/CD27 yielded CD4+ naive, central memory, regulatory and stem cell-like memory cells. This sample is drawn from a study of beta chain features in type 1 diabetes. Overall study findings and caveats: There was a moderate but significant shortening of TCRB CDR3s in all four CD4+ subsets of Type 1 diabetes patients. Naive, central memory and Treg TCRB repertoires seemed to resemble each other more closely in patients than they did in healthy donors.

The CDR3 is 16 residues long. V lost 2 bases and J 2 bases, leaving 14 bases between the germline ends. CDR1 is SGHTA, CDR2 FQGNSA, per germline. The isolated RNA, all of it, was reverse transcribed, so expressed TCRB transcripts were what got sequenced. It was found that naive, central memory and regulatory T cell samples averaged around 3.8 million reads. The repertoire was sequenced with immunoSEQ multiplex PCR; TCRdb's copy has only in-frame clones and lacks some. The sample records about 900,000 clones, about a sixth being singletons. This TCR was recovered from a woman between 18 and 30 years old in good health. Sequenced sample: naive CD4+ T cells from blood. This sequence joins TRBV7-2 and TRBJ2-3; D remains ambiguous. The CDR3 DNA follows: TGTGCCAGCAGCTTAAAAGGCGTCCGAAACACAGATACGCAGTATTTT. This gives the protein CASSLKGVRNTDTQYF. Full variable domain (rest looked up from reference TRBV7-2 and TRBJ2-3): GAGVSQSPSNKVTEKGKDVELRCDPISGHTALYWYRQSLGQGLEFLIYFQGNSAPDKSGLPSDRFSAERTGGSVSTLTIQRTQQEDSAVYLCASSLKGVRNTDTQYFGPGTRLTVL.